These 4 T cell receptor beta chains originate from one sample sequenced in a study of T cell changes during pregnancy in multiple sclerosis. Data came from immunoSEQ multiplex PCR; TCRdb stores just in-frame clones and leaves some out. The table includes tens of thousands of clones, 85% to 90% detected once. The sequenced sample was CD4+ T cells from peripheral blood mononuclear cells, obtained in the first trimester of pregnancy. Receptor source: a female donor with multiple sclerosis, enrolled in a pregnancy study.

V and J are TRBV4-1 and TRBJ2-5; D perhaps matches TRBD1 (5 bases). The end of the DNA aligns better with TRBJ2-7, so the J call may be wrong. The CDR3 totals 14 residues. Germline V gene data show CDR1 as MGHRA and CDR2 as YSYEKL. The CDR3 DNA reads as TGCGCCAGCAGCCAAACAGGAGCCTCCTACGAGCAGTACTTC. The encoded protein is CASSQTGASYEQYF.

The chain couples TRBV12-5 to TRBJ2-7, with D possibly matching TRBD2 (6 bases). Germline-derived CDR1 and CDR2 are LGHNT and FRNRAP. CDR3 length: 13 amino acids. With 3 bases removed from V and 0 bases from J, the gap between germline ends came to 6 bases. Here the CDR3 DNA reads TGTGCTAGTGGTTTCGGGAGCTCCTACGAGCAGTACTTC. It is translated as CASGFGSSYEQYF.

This clone is a singleton in its sample. V is TRBV5-1 and J is TRBJ2-5, with 9 bases that match TRBD2. This CDR3 is 15 amino acids long. Germline values: CDR1 SGHRS, CDR2 YFSETQ. After removal of 4 bases from V and 4 bases from J, the junction contained 8 bases not matched to a gene. CDR3 protein: CASSEGAGGAETQYF. CDR3 nucleotide sequence: TGCGCCAGCAGCGAAGGAGCGGGGGGCGCAGAGACCCAGTACTTC.

V gene TRBV5-1 combines with J gene TRBJ2-1; D gene ambiguous. CDR1 is SGHRS and CDR2 is YFSETQ in the germline V gene. The CDR3 is 15 residues long. Trimming left V 7 bases short and J 2 bases short, with 16 bases between. The CDR3 DNA sequence: TGCGCCAGCGGCGGCCGTATAGGAGCCTACAATGAGCAGTTCTTC. Residues: CASGGRIGAYNEQFF.